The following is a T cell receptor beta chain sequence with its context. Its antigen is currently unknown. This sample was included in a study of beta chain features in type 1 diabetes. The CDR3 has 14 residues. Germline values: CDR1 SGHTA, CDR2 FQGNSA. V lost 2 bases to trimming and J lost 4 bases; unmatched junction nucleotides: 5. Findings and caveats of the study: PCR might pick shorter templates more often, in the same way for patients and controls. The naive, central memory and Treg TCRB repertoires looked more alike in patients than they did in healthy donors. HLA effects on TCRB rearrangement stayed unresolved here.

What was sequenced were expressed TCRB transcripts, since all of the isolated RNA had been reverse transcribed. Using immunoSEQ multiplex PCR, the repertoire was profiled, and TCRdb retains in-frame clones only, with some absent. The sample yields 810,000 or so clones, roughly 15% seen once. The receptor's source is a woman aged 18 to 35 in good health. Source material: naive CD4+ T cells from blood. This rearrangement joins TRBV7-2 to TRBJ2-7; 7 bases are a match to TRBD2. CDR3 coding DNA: TGTGCCAGCAGCTTAAGGGAGGGGTCGTACGAGCAGTACTTC. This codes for CASSLREGSYEQYF.